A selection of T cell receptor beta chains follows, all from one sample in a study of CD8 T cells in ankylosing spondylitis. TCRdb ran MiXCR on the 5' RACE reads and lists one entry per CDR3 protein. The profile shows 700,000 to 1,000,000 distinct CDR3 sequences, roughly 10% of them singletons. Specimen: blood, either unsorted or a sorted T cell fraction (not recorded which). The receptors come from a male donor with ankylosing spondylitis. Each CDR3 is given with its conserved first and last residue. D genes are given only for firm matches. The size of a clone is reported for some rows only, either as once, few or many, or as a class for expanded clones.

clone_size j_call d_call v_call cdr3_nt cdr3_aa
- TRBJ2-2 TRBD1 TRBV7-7 TGTGCTAGCAGCCGCGGACAGGGGGCCACCGGGGAGCTGTTTTTT CASSRGQGATGELFF
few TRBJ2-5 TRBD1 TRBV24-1 TGTGCCACCAGTGACTGGACAGGGAAAGAGACCCAGTACTTC CATSDWTGKETQYF
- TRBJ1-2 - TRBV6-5 TGTGCCAGCAGTTACCACCACAGGGCTGCTAACTATGGCTACACCTTC CASSYHHRAANYGYTF
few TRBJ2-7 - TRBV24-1 TGTGCCACCAGTGGGACACTATCCTACGAGCAGTACTTC CATSGTLSYEQYF
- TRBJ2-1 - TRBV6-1 TGTGCCAGCAGCTTTCCTCTGACACTCGATGAGCAGTTCTTC CASSFPLTLDEQFF
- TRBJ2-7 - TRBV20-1 TGCAGTGCTGAAACGGGGGCTGCCTACGAGCAGTACTTC CSAETGAAYEQYF
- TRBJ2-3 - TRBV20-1 TGCAGTGCTACCGCTGCTGGGCGGGCCACAGATACGCAGTATTTT CSATAAGRATDTQYF
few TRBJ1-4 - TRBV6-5 TGTGCCAGCAGGGGGGTAGGAAAACTGTTTTTT CASRGVGKLFF
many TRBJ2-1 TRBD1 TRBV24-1 TGTGCCACCAGTGGACCGACAGGGATTTTGATCTTC CATSGPTGILIF
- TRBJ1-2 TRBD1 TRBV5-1 TGCGCCAGCAGCAAATCCGGGACAGGGGGTGCTTTAAACTATGGCTACACCTTC CASSKSGTGGALNYGYTF
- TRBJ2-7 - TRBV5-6 TGTGCCAGCAGCTTGCAGGGGTTCCCCTCCTACGAGCAGTACTTC CASSLQGFPSYEQYF
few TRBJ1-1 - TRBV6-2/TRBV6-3 TGTGCCAGCAGTCGCCCCCAGGGCAACACTGAAGCTTTCTTT CASSRPQGNTEAFF
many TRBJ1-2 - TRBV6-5 TGTGCCAGCAGTTACGACAGGAACTATGGCTACACCTTC CASSYDRNYGYTF
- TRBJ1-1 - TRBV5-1 TGCGCCAGCAGCTTGGTGGGCGTTGGAGTGAACACTGAAGCTTTCTTT CASSLVGVGVNTEAFF
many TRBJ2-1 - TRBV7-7 TGTGCTAGCAGCCCGGGCGGCTACAATGAGCAGTTCTTC CASSPGGYNEQFF
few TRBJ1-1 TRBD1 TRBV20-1 TGCAGTGCCCCCGGACAGGGGGAAACTTTCTTT CSAPGQGETFF
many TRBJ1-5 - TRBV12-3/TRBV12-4 TGTGCCAGCAGCCGACAAACCCAGCCCCAGCATTTT CASSRQTQPQHF
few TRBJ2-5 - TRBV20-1 TGCAGTGCTAGTGAGGAATGGCGAGAGACCCAGTACTTC CSASEEWRETQYF
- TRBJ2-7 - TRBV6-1 TGTGCCAGCAGCACCCGTCGGGGGACCCTTTCCGGCGAGCAGTACTTC CASSTRRGTLSGEQYF
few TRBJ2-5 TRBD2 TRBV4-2 TGTGCCAGCAGCCCCGACGGGGGGGCAGGGGAGACCCAGTACTTC CASSPDGGAGETQYF
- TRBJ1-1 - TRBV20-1 TGCAGTGTCCAGCACATGAACACTGAAGCTTTCTTT CSVQHMNTEAFF
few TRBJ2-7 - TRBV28 TGTGCCAGCTCTACACCCGGGACACAGCAGAAGGGGCAGTACTTC CASSTPGTQQKGQYF
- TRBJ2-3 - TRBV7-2 TGTGCCGGCACGGCAGGGAGAGATACGCAGTATTTT CAGTAGRDTQYF
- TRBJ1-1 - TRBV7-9 TGTGCCAGCAGCCGTCGTGATGGGCGTACTGAAGCTTTCTTT CASSRRDGRTEAFF
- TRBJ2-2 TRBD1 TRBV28 TGTGCCAGCAGTTTTGTAGGACAGGGGGCGATCGGGGAGCTGTTTTTT CASSFVGQGAIGELFF
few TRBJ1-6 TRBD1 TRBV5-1 TGCGCCAGCAGCTTGGGTACAGGGGAAGAAAATTCACCCCTCCACTTT CASSLGTGEENSPLHF
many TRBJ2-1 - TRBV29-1 TGCAGCGTTGGTAGGGGACCTTCCTACAATGAGCAGTTCTTC CSVGRGPSYNEQFF
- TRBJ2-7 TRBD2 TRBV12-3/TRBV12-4 TGTGCCAGCAGTTTAGATGAGAGACTAGCGGGAGGGCCATACGAGCAGTACTTC CASSLDERLAGGPYEQYF
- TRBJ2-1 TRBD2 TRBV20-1 TGCAGTGCAACCGGGGTCGGCGGGGGCTCCTACAATGAGCAGTTCTTC CSATGVGGGSYNEQFF
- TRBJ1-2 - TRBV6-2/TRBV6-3 TGTGCCAGCAGTCCCGAGGCAGGAGGCTACACCTTC CASSPEAGGYTF
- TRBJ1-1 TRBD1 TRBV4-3 TGCGCCAGCAGCCAAGCGGGACAGGGGTATACTGAAGCTTTCTTT CASSQAGQGYTEAFF
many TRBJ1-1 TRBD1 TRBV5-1 TGTGCCAGCAGTGGGACAGCTATGAACACTGAAGCTTTCTTT CASSGTAMNTEAFF
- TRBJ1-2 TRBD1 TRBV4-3 TGCGCCAGCAGCCAACAAGACAGGGAAGGCTACACCTTC CASSQQDREGYTF
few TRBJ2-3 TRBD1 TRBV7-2 TGTGCCAGCAGCTTAATGACAGGGGCAGGAGATACGCAGTATTTT CASSLMTGAGDTQYF
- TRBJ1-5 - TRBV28 TGTGCCAGCAGTTTTTTAAGGTCCCAGCATTTT CASSFLRSQHF
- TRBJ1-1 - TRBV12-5 TGCGCTAGTGGTTGGACCGGACAGTGGGAGAACACTGAAGCTTTCTTT CASGWTGQWENTEAFF
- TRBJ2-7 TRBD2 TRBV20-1 TGCAGTGCTAGATGGACTAGGGGCTCCTACGAGCAGTACTTC CSARWTRGSYEQYF
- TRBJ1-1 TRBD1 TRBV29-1 TGCAGCGCAATGACAGGGGCAGACACTGAAGCTTTCTTT CSAMTGADTEAFF
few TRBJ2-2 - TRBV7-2 TGTGCCAGCAGCCCAAGGGCAGGGCGGAACACCGGGGAGCTGTTTTTT CASSPRAGRNTGELFF
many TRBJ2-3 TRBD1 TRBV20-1 TGCAGTGCTGTACAGGGGGCACGCACAGATACGCAGTATTTT CSAVQGARTDTQYF
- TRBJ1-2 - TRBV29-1 TGCAGCGTTGAAGATGGTGAAGTGAGGAACTATGGCTACACCTTC CSVEDGEVRNYGYTF
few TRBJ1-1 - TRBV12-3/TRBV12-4 TGTGCCAGCAGTTTCGACCAGGGCGAAGCTTTCTTT CASSFDQGEAFF
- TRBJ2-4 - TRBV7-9 TGTGCCAGCAGCTTCATTGCAGGGTCCAAAAACATTCAGTACTTC CASSFIAGSKNIQYF
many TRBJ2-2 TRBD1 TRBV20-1 TGCAGTGCTGATGGGGACAGGGCCGGGGAGCTGTTTTTT CSADGDRAGELFF
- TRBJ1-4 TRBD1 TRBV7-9 TGTGCCAGCAGCTTATGGGACAGGTTCGAAAAACTGTTTTTT CASSLWDRFEKLFF
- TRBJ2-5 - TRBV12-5 TGTGCTAGTGGTTTGGTATGGGGGGGCGGATCAGAGACCCAGTACTTC CASGLVWGGGSETQYF